One and the same sample provided the 13 T cell receptor beta chains below, sequenced in a study of shared clonotypes between healthy human individuals. Sequencing was performed with immunoSEQ multiplex PCR; in TCRdb, only in-frame clones are kept and a portion is missing. The sample includes around 2,000,000 clones, 90% to 95% seen only once; the top ten take more than 1.5%. CD45RO negativity and positive selection for CCR7 defined naive CD8 cells, a population that excluded terminally differentiated effector memory CD45RA+ cells. The sequenced material came from naive CD8+ T cells from PBMCs. These receptors all come from a young man in good health. Some clones in this sample may be carry-over from other donors' samples.

A few counts support this clone. The V gene is TRBV28, the J gene TRBJ1-1; D not resolved. The CDR3 totals 15 residues. Trimming took 3 bases from V and 0 from J, leaving 11 bases between them. The germline gives CDR1 MDHEN, CDR2 SYDVKM. DNA of the CDR3: TGTGCCAGCAGTTTGCTACAGTACATGAACACTGAAGCTTTCTTT. Protein: CASSLLQYMNTEAFF.

V gene TRBV4-3 combines with J gene TRBJ2-3; TRBD2 matches 13 bases. Germline-derived CDR1 and CDR2 are LGHNA and YSLEER. Trimming at V came to 3 bases and at J to 7 bases, leaving 1 base not matched to a gene. The CDR3 runs to 14 residues. The CDR3 sequence: CASSQGLAGNTQYF. CDR3 bases: TGCGCCAGCAGCCAGGGACTAGCGGGAAATACGCAGTATTTT.

CDR3: CASSQDGASPAETQYF. The CDR3 bases are TGCGCCAGCAGCCAAGACGGGGCCAGCCCGGCGGAGACCCAGTACTTC. V usage is TRBV4-1 and J usage is TRBJ2-5; tentatively, D is TRBD1 or TRBD2 (5 bases each). The V end lost 0 bases, the J end lost 5 bases, and 16 bases lay between the germline ends. CDR3 length: 16 amino acids. Germline CDR1 reads MGHRA; CDR2 reads YSYEKL.

This chain joins TRBV7-7 and TRBJ2-1; TRBD2 aligns across 10 bases. Germline V gene data show CDR1 as SSHAT and CDR2 as FNYEAQ (reference sequence). This CDR3 region has 15 residues. V was clipped by 5 bases and J by 4 bases; unmatched bases: 5. CDR3 region: CASSPGLAVYNEQFF. As DNA, the CDR3 is TGTGCCAGCAGCCCCGGACTAGCGGTATACAATGAGCAGTTCTTC.

V gene TRBV9 combines with J gene TRBJ2-2; no clear D. The CDR3 contains 16 residues. The ends were cut back, 0 bases at V and 1 base at J, with 10 bases in the middle. The germline V gene has CDR1 SGDLS and CDR2 YYNGEE. This CDR3 reads CASSVAGWRNTGELFF. In nucleotides, the CDR3 is TGTGCCAGCAGCGTAGCCGGGTGGCGGAACACCGGGGAGCTGTTTTTT.

The chain is built from TRBV29-1 and TRBJ2-1; 11 bases agree with TRBD2. V shed 6 bases and J 9 bases; nucleotides not matched to a gene: 16. CDR1 SQVTM and CDR2 ANQGSEA come from the germline V gene. The CDR3 length is 16 residues. CDR3 sequence: CSVLRMTSGTPIEQFF. CDR3 DNA sequence: TGCAGCGTCCTAAGGATGACTAGCGGGACTCCCATTGAGCAGTTCTTC.

Comment on this clone: Distinct nucleotide sequences in the sample also encode this CDR3. This chain links TRBV4-1 with TRBJ2-7; TRBD1 matches 7 bases. V gave up 3 bases and J gave up 0 bases; unmatched junction bases: 2. The CDR3 has 14 amino acids. Germline V gene sequence: CDR1 MGHRA, CDR2 YSYEKL. This CDR3 is CASSQGDSSYEQYF. In DNA form, the CDR3 reads TGCGCCAGCAGCCAGGGGGACAGCTCCTACGAGCAGTACTTC.

The gene calls are TRBV7-6 and TRBJ2-3; the match to TRBD2 covers 7 bases. J was trimmed by 0 bases and V by 5 bases; bases with no gene match: 8. In germline, CDR1 is SGHVS, CDR2 FNYEAQ. CDR3 size: 16 residues. DNA of the CDR3: TGTGCCAGCAGCCGTAGACTAGCAACTAGCACAGATACGCAGTATTTT. Translating it yields CASSRRLATSTDTQYF.

The rearrangement uses TRBV6-5 and TRBJ2-7, with D perhaps matching TRBD2 (6 bases). This CDR3 has 15 residues. Germline CDR1 reads MNHEY; CDR2 reads SVGAGI. The V end lost 7 bases, the J end lost 0 bases, and 16 bases lay between the germline ends. The CDR3 reads CASKVAAFNSYEQYF. The DNA of the CDR3 is TGTGCCAGCAAGGTAGCGGCCTTCAACTCCTACGAGCAGTACTTC.

This chain connects TRBV23-1 to TRBJ1-6; D remains unclear. TRBV23-1 is sorted into the ORF group, with uncertain function. The CDR3 has 15 amino acids. Trimming shortened V by 4 bases and J by 9 bases, and 16 bases separated the two germline ends. CDR3 amino acids: CASSRPGQLASPLHF. In DNA form, the CDR3 reads TGCGCCAGCAGTCGTCCCGGCCAACTGGCTTCACCCCTCCACTTT.

The rearrangement links TRBV28 to TRBJ2-3, with no clear D. Germline loops: CDR1 MDHEN, CDR2 SYDVKM. The V end was cut by 3 bases, the J end by 4 bases, with 17 bases between. The CDR3 contains 16 residues. CDR3 region: CASSLRPYLGADTQYF. CDR3 bases: TGTGCCAGCAGTTTGAGACCCTACCTAGGTGCAGATACGCAGTATTTT.

The V and J genes are TRBV13 and TRBJ2-7, with D uncertain. The CDR3 extends over 15 amino acids. Per the germline V gene, CDR1 is PRHDT and CDR2 is FYEKMQ (reference sequence). Trimming removed 4 bases at V and 2 bases at J, with 15 bases between. The CDR3 sequence is CASSSTRKKPYEQYF. The CDR3, as DNA: TGTGCCAGCAGCTCTACACGAAAGAAACCCTACGAGCAGTACTTC.

This clone appeared a single time. CDR3 amino acids: CATGRDRLRMTSYEQYF. In nucleotides, the CDR3 is TGTGCCACCGGCCGGGACAGACTACGGATGACCTCCTACGAGCAGTACTTC. The chain uses TRBV7-9 and TRBJ2-7; 7 nucleotides match TRBD1. CDR3 length equals 17 residues. V lost 10 bases and J lost 0; bases outside the gene matches: 18. The germline V gene has CDR1 SEHNR and CDR2 FQNEAQ (reference sequence). Variable domain in full (rest from reference TRBV7-9 and TRBJ2-7): DTGVSQNPRHKITKRGQNVTFRCDPISEHNRLYWYRQTLGQGPEFLTYFQNEAQLEKSRLLSDRFSAERPKGSFSTLEIQRTEQGDSAMYLCATGRDRLRMTSYEQYFGPGTRLTVT.